The TCR beta chain under discussion was sequenced for a study of cytomegalovirus exposure and HLA in healthy donors. Whole-study results and caveats: Analysis was performed later, and it showed HLA-associated TCR beta chains to be more clonally expanded than equally common others.

Details on this clone: Its antigen is not known.

PCR primers comprised 60 Vbeta and 13 Jbeta primers. Profiling relied on immunoSEQ multiplex PCR, and the TCRdb table lists in-frame clones only, not all of them. This table holds 150,000 to 200,000 clones, more than 85% found once. From germline, CDR1 is SGHNT and CDR2 YYREEE (reference sequence). With 0 bases clipped from V and 1 base from J, the junction kept 4 bases outside the gene matches. This CDR3 spans 17 amino acids. The V call is TRBV5-4, the J call TRBJ2-5; 12 bases fit TRBD2. The specimen was PBMCs. This sequence originates from a young woman in good health and CMV-seronegative. CDR3: CASSLGLAGGGQETQYF. As DNA, the CDR3 is TGTGCCAGCAGCTTGGGGCTAGCGGGAGGGGGCCAAGAGACCCAGTACTTC.